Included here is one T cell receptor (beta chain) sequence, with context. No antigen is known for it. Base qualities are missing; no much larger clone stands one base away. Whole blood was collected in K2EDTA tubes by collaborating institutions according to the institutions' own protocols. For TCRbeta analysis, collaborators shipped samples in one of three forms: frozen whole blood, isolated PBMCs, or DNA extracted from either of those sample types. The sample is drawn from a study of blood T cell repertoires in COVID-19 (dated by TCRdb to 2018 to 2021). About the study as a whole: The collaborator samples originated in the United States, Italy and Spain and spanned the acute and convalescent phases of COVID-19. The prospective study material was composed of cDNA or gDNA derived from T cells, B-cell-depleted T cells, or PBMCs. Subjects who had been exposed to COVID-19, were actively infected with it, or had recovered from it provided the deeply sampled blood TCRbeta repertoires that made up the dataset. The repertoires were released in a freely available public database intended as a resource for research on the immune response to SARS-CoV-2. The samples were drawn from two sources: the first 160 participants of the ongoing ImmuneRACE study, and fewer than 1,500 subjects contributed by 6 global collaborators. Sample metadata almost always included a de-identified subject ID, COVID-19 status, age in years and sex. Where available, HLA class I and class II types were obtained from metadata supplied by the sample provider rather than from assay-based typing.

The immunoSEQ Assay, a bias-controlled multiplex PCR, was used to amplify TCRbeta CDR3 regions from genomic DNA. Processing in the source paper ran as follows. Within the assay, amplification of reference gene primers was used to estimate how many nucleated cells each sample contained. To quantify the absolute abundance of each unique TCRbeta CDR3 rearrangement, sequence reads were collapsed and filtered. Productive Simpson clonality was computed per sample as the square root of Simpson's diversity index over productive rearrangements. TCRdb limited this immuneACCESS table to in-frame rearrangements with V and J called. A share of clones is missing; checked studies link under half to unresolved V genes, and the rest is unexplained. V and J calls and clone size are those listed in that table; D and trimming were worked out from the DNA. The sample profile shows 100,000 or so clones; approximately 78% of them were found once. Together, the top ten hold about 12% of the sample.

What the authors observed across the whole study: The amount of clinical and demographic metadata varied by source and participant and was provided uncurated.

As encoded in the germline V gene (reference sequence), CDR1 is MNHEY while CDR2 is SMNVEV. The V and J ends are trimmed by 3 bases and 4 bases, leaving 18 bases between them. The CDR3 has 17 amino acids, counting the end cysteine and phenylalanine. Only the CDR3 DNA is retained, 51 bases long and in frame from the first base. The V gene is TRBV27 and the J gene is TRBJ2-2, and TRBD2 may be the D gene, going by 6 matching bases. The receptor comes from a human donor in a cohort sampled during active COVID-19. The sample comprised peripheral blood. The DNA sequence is TGTGCCAGCAGTTTCCCCCATGGAGGGACCGGCACCGGGGAGCTGTTTTTT. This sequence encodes CASSFPHGGTGTGELFF.